This entry concerns a single T cell receptor beta chain. Antigen: not known. The data were produced by immunoSEQ multiplex PCR, yet TCRdb's version contains in-frame clones alone and is incomplete. The top ten hold about 4% of the sample, which has around 71,000 clones, roughly 78% seen once. Before any sequencing was done, the ViraFEST assay used viral peptide pools to expand antigen-specific CD4+ T cells. Subsequent to approximately 9 days of culture, CD4+ T cells were isolated. Nobody among the vaccine recipients had prior SARS-CoV-2 infection (nucleocapsid antibodies were negative). Wells of around 2 million PBMC each were grown with 8.5 to 10 IU/ml IL-2 and about 9.7 ug/ml peptides. Cultures received IL-2 medium that replaced half the medium on days 3 and 7. The sample belongs to a study of vaccination effects on CD4 cells after COVID-19. Study conclusions and caveats: The study enrolled few convalescent patients and sampled no early post-infection timepoints. Vaccine-induced clones in healthy vaccinees cross-reacted with common cold coronaviruses in only 1 of 255 cases.

The ends were cut back, 1 base at V and 5 bases at J, with 14 bases in the middle. Germline V CDR1 and CDR2: MDHEN, SYDVKM. The CDR3 contains 15 residues. This chain links TRBV28 with TRBJ1-2; tentative D call: TRBD1 (5 bases). The receptor comes from a human donor who received a COVID-19 vaccine. The sequenced sample was CD4+ T cells from PBMCs cultured with HCoV-OC43 spike peptides, obtained before COVID-19 vaccination. Subset given: HCoV-OC43 spike overlapping peptide pool stimulation. For the CDR3, the DNA is TGTGCCAGCAGTTTATACCAGGGTTGGAAGTATGGCTACACCTTC. Translated, it gives CASSLYQGWKYGYTF.